The T cell receptor beta chain under discussion was sequenced for a study of read filtering for tumor transcriptome and immune sequencing. Study-level information: Among patients, 17 were male and 15 or so female, aged roughly 45 to 85 (mean roughly 64).

From around 0.4 ug of RNA, a library with molecular barcoded alpha/delta and beta/gamma adaptors was made. MiXCR, applied by TCRdb to the reads, yields one record per CDR3 protein. The sample consists of approximately 40,000 distinct CDR3 sequences, about 14% of them appearing once. This clonotype occurred many times. V was clipped by 3 bases and J by 3 bases; unmatched bases: 9. CDR1 SGHRS and CDR2 YFSETQ come from the germline V gene. The CDR3 covers 15 residues. Bone marrow was sampled from every patient at the time of active disease. The receptor was derived from a donor aged 40 or older with multiple myeloma. This sequence joins TRBV5-1 and TRBJ2-7; 7 nucleotides match TRBD1. The sample was a population of CD138-negative cells sorted from bone marrow. CDR3 protein: CASSSSTGNRYEQYF. CDR3 DNA sequence: TGCGCCAGCAGCTCCTCGACAGGGAATCGCTACGAGCAGTACTTC. The full variable domain, completed using reference TRBV5-1 and TRBJ2-7, is KAGVTQTPRYLIKTRGQQVTLSCSPISGHRSVSWYQQTPGQGLQFLFEYFSETQRNKGNFPGRFSGRQFSNSRSEMNVSTLELGDSALYLCASSSSTGNRYEQYFGPGTRLTVT.